Below are 13 T cell receptor beta chains sequenced from a single sample in a study of blood T cell repertoires in COVID-19. The repertoire was sequenced with immunoSEQ multiplex PCR; TCRdb's copy has only in-frame clones and lacks some. The sample yields roughly 150,000 clones, approximately 80% seen once. Sequenced material: peripheral blood. These receptors were collected from a woman in her 50s with acute or convalescent COVID-19.

The chain is built from TRBV7-3 and TRBJ1-1, with D unresolved. V was pared by 1 base and J by 1 base, with 7 bases between. The CDR3 totals 14 residues. CDR1 is SGHTA, CDR2 FQGTGA, per germline. The chain's CDR3 is CASSLNSQNTEAFF. CDR3 DNA sequence: TGTGCCAGCAGCTTAAACAGCCAGAACACTGAAGCTTTCTTT.

This clone has only one observation. This chain uses TRBV9 with TRBJ1-1; D is undetermined. The V gene lost 0 bases and the J gene lost 4 bases, with 7 bases spanning the gap. The CDR3 sequence is 13 residues long. CDR1 SGDLS and CDR2 YYNGEE come from the germline V gene. The CDR3: CASSVGISTEAFF. CDR3 sequence (DNA): TGTGCCAGCAGCGTAGGTATTTCCACTGAAGCTTTCTTT.

This chain joins TRBV7-6 and TRBJ2-3; 12 bases align to TRBD2. The CDR3 consists of 15 residues. V shed 6 bases, J shed 6 bases, and the junction held 7 bases outside the gene matches. Germline assignment: CDR1 SGHVS and CDR2 FNYEAQ. The CDR3 DNA reads as TGTGCCAGCAGGTCTAGCGGGGGGGCCTTGGATACGCAGTATTTT. Its translation: CASRSSGGALDTQYF.

The chain employs TRBV29-1 and TRBJ2-7; D might be TRBD1 (6 bases). This CDR3 has 13 amino acids. Trimming took 3 bases from V and 2 from J, leaving 11 bases between them. In germline, CDR1 is SQVTM, CDR2 ANQGSEA. The CDR3 sequence: CSVELGATYEQYF. The CDR3 nucleotides read TGCAGCGTTGAGTTGGGGGCGACCTACGAGCAGTACTTC.

The rearrangement uses TRBV10-3 and TRBJ1-1, with TRBD1 matching 7 bases. The ends lost 6 bases at V and 2 bases at J; junction bases unmatched: 6. The CDR3 totals 14 residues. Per the germline V gene, CDR1 is ENHRY and CDR2 is SYGVKD. The CDR3 DNA reads TGTGCCATCAGCGAGACAGGGCGAAACACTGAAGCTTTCTTT. Residues: CAISETGRNTEAFF.

V usage is TRBV25-1 and J usage is TRBJ2-7; 9 positions match TRBD2. The V gene end was trimmed by 1 base and the J gene end by 2 bases; junction bases not matched to a gene: 6. CDR3 length: 16 amino acids. Germline V gene data show CDR1 as MGHDK and CDR2 as SYGVNS. Written as DNA, the CDR3 is TGTGCCAGCAGTGAATTTTCTGGGACTAGCACCTACGAGCAGTACTTC. The encoded protein is CASSEFSGTSTYEQYF.

V gene TRBV7-9 combines with J gene TRBJ1-4, with TRBD1 identical over 7 bases. This CDR3 is built from 15 residues. Germline-derived CDR1 and CDR2 are SEHNR and FQNEAQ (reference sequence). V lost 1 base to trimming and J lost 3 bases; unmatched junction nucleotides: 2. In DNA form, the CDR3 reads TGTGCCAGCAGCTTAGATGGGACAGCTAATGAAAAACTGTTTTTT. Protein sequence: CASSLDGTANEKLFF. Drawing the rest from reference TRBV7-9 and TRBJ1-4, the complete variable domain is DTGVSQNPRHKITKRGQNVTFRCDPISEHNRLYWYRQTLGQGPEFLTYFQNEAQLEKSRLLSDRFSAERPKGSFSTLEIQRTEQGDSAMYLCASSLDGTANEKLFFGSGTQLSVL.

The V gene is TRBV18, the J gene TRBJ2-7, with a possible D match to TRBD2 (6 bases). The CDR3 has 16 amino acids. V lost 3 bases and J lost 5, with 20 bases in between. The germline CDR1 and CDR2 sequences are KGHSH and LQKENI. The CDR3 DNA reads TGTGCCAGCTCACCGACTGTCGGGGGTACAATCGACGAGCAGTACTTC. It specifies CASSPTVGGTIDEQYF.

This chain links TRBV12-5 with TRBJ1-5; 10 nucleotides line up with TRBD1. This CDR3 spans 16 amino acids. Germline V gene data show CDR1 as LGHNT and CDR2 as FRNRAP. The ends lost 7 bases at V and 2 bases at J; junction bases unmatched: 8. For the CDR3, the DNA is TGTGCTAGTGTACTCGACAGGGGGCAGGGCAATCAGCCCCAGCATTTT. Its protein is CASVLDRGQGNQPQHF.

The V and J genes are TRBV2 and TRBJ2-3; 7 nucleotides match TRBD2. Germline V gene sequence: CDR1 SNHLY, CDR2 FYNNEI. The CDR3 runs to 17 residues. Losses at the gene ends were 3 bases for V and 2 bases for J; bases not matched to a gene: 11. The CDR3 protein is CASSDLGGFVYTDTQYF. CDR3 coding DNA: TGTGCCAGCAGTGACTTGGGGGGGTTTGTGTACACAGATACGCAGTATTTT.

The gene calls are TRBV27 and TRBJ2-1; 7 bases match TRBD2. CDR1 and CDR2 (germline): MNHEY, SMNVEV (reference sequence). The trim removed 10 bases at V and 4 bases at J, leaving 16 bases unmatched. This CDR3 is built from 16 residues. The CDR3 nucleotides are TGTGCCACCACCTCGATTAGCGGGTCCCCTTACAATGAGCAGTTCTTC. Its translation: CATTSISGSPYNEQFF.

This clone has more than one count but fewer than ten. The J gene is TRBJ1-5, the V gene TRBV2, with no clear D. The germline CDR1 and CDR2 sequences are SNHLY and FYNNEI. Trimming removed 4 bases from V and 0 bases from J, with 7 bases in between. The CDR3 runs to 14 residues. The CDR3 sequence is CASSVGASNQPQHF. DNA of the CDR3: TGTGCCAGCAGTGTGGGCGCTAGCAATCAGCCCCAGCATTTT.

This chain's CDR3 is CAWNGAGGQPQHF. The DNA of the CDR3 is TGTGCCTGGAACGGGGCAGGGGGACAGCCCCAGCATTTT. This chain links TRBV30 with TRBJ1-5; 7 nucleotides align to TRBD1. Germline V gene data show CDR1 as GTSNPN and CDR2 as SVGIG (reference sequence). J gave up 7 bases and V 4 bases, and 7 bases lay outside the gene matches. CDR3 size: 13 residues. Full variable domain (outside the CDR3, taken from reference TRBV30 and TRBJ1-5): SQTIHQWPATLVQPVGSPLSLECTVEGTSNPNLYWYRQAAGRGLQLLFYSVGIGQISSEVPQNLSASRPQDRQFILSSKKLLLSDSGFYLCAWNGAGGQPQHFGDGTRLSIL.